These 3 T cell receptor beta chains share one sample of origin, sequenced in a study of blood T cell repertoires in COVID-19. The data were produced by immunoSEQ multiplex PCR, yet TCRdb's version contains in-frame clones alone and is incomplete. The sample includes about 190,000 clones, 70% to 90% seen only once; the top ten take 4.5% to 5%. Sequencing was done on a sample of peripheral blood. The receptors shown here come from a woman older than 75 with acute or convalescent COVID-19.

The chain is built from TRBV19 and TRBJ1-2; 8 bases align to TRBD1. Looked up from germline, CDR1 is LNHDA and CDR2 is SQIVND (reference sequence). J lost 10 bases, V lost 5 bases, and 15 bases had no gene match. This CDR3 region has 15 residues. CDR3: CASSLHGQGLSSYTF. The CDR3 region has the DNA TGTGCCAGTAGTCTTCACGGACAGGGCCTATCATCCTACACCTTC.

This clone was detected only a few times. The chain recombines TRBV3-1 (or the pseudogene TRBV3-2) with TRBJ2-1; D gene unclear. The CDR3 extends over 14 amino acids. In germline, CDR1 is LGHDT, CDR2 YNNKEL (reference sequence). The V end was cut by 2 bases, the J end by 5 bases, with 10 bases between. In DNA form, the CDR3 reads TGTGCCAGCAGCCAAAGTATCGGTAACAATGAGCAGTTCTTC. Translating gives CASSQSIGNNEQFF.

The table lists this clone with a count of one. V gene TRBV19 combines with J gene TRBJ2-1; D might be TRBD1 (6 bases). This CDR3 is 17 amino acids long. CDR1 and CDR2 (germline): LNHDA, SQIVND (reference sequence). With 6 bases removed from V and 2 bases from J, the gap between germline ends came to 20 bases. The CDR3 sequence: CASSYSDRPLPYNEQFF. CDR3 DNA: TGTGCCAGTAGCTACTCAGACAGGCCCCTACCCTACAATGAGCAGTTCTTC.